The 7 T cell receptor beta chains below were found in one sample sequenced in a study of T cell responses to AZD1222 COVID-19 vaccine. Assay: immunoSEQ multiplex PCR; the TCRdb copy retains only in-frame clones and omits some. The sample has some 84,000 clones, 70% to 90% seen once. Sequenced material: peripheral blood, taken 28 days after the second AZD1222 dose. The source of these receptors is an adult who received the AZD1222 COVID-19 vaccine.

The V and J genes are TRBV27 and TRBJ1-5; D is unclear. Trimming pared 8 bases from V and 5 bases from J, leaving 19 bases between. The CDR3 consists of 15 residues. CDR1 MNHEY and CDR2 SMNVEV come from the germline V gene (reference sequence). The CDR3 spells CASGARLERDQPQHF. Here the CDR3 DNA reads TGTGCCAGCGGAGCGCGGTTGGAGCGCGATCAGCCCCAGCATTTT.

The chain is built from TRBV9 and TRBJ2-7, with D unclear. This CDR3 has 13 amino acids. Germline V gene sequence: CDR1 SGDLS, CDR2 YYNGEE. V shed 0 bases and J shed 6 bases, with 10 bases lying between them. Written as DNA, the CDR3 is TGTGCCAGCAGCGTAGGCCTTTTGGGCGAGCAGTACTTC. It yields the protein CASSVGLLGEQYF.

CDR3 loop: CASSLWAGGGETQYF. The CDR3 region has the DNA TGCGCCAGCAGCTTGTGGGCAGGGGGCGGAGAGACCCAGTACTTC. The V and J genes are TRBV5-1 and TRBJ2-5; 8 bases match TRBD1. There are 15 residues in the CDR3. With V trimmed by 1 base and J by 4 bases, 6 bases remained unmatched. Germline V gene lookup returns CDR1 SGHRS and CDR2 YFSETQ.

The CDR3, as DNA: TGTGCCACCAGTGATAGGACAGGGTCGGGTACGCAGTATTTT. This translates into CATSDRTGSGTQYF. The chain has TRBV24-1 and TRBJ2-3; 8 nucleotides agree with TRBD1. Germline CDR1 is KGHDR and CDR2 is SFDVKD. The CDR3 covers 14 residues. Trimming removed 3 bases from V and 8 bases from J; junction bases left unmatched: 6.

The CDR3 loop reads CASSLDGFIYEQYF. CDR3 DNA sequence: TGTGCCAGCAGCTTAGACGGATTCATCTACGAGCAGTACTTC. The gene calls are TRBV7-2 and TRBJ2-7; no clear D. Germline V gene data show CDR1 as SGHTA and CDR2 as FQGNSA. Trimming took off 1 base at V and 3 bases at J, with 10 bases between the two ends. The CDR3 consists of 14 residues.

This sequence joins TRBV6-2 or TRBV6-3 and TRBJ2-1; TRBD2 aligns across 8 bases. CDR3 length: 15 residues. J lost 4 bases, V lost 5 bases, and 7 bases had no gene match. In germline, CDR1 is MNHEY, CDR2 SVGEGT. The CDR3 is CASSAATSAYNEQFF. CDR3 DNA sequence: TGTGCCAGCAGTGCCGCGACTAGCGCTTACAATGAGCAGTTCTTC.

The J gene is TRBJ1-6, the V gene TRBV19; D might be TRBD1 (5 bases). V lost 6 bases, J lost 6 bases, and 12 bases lay in between. The CDR3 contains 14 residues. The germline V gene has CDR1 LNHDA and CDR2 SQIVND (reference sequence). The CDR3 spells CASREGFSNSPLHF. CDR3 in DNA: TGTGCCAGTAGGGAGGGGTTCTCTAATTCACCCCTCCACTTT.